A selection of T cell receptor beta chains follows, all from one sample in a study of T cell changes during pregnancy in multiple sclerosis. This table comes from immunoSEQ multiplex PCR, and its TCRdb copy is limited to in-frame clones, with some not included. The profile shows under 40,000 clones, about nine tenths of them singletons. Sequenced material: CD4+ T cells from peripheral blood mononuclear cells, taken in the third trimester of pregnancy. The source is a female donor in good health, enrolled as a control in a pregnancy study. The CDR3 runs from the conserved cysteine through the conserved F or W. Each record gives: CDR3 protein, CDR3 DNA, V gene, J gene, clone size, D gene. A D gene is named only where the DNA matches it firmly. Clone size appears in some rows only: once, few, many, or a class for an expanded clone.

CASSPGQVSNQPQHF	TGTGCCAGCAGTCCGGGACAGGTTAGCAATCAGCCCCAGCATTTT	TRBV6-5	TRBJ1-5	-	TRBD1
CASSYSAQGWGEKLFF	TGTGCCAGCAGTTACTCGGCTCAGGGATGGGGTGAAAAACTGTTTTTT	TRBV6-6	TRBJ1-4	-	-
CASSLDPGARELGNYGYTF	TGTGCTAGCAGCTTGGATCCGGGAGCCCGGGAGTTGGGCAACTATGGCTACACCTTC	TRBV7-7	TRBJ1-2	-	-
CASSLGPQETQYF	TGTGCCAGCAGCTTGGGTCCGCAAGAGACCCAGTACTTC	TRBV5-6	TRBJ2-5	-	-
CASILGTSQYF	TGTGCCAGCATTCTTGGGACTTCTCAGTACTTC	TRBV28	TRBJ2-7	-	-
CSVWTPRGTEAFF	TGCAGCGTGTGGACACCCCGGGGGACTGAAGCTTTCTTT	TRBV29-1	TRBJ1-1	-	-
CASRWGTGTEYYEQYF	TGTGCCAGCAGGTGGGGTACCGGGACAGAATACTACGAGCAGTACTTC	TRBV5-6	TRBJ2-7	-	TRBD1
CASTLGLAISTDTQYF	TGTGCCAGCACCCTCGGACTAGCGATTAGCACAGATACGCAGTATTTT	TRBV9	TRBJ2-3	-	TRBD2
CASRNIQETQYF	TGTGCCAGCAGGAACATCCAAGAGACCCAGTACTTC	TRBV27	TRBJ2-5	-	-
CASSPTGQLNEKLFF	TGCGCCAGCAGTCCTACAGGGCAACTTAATGAAAAACTGTTTTTT	TRBV5-1	TRBJ1-4	-	-
CASSLSSGSSHEQYF	TGTGCCAGCAGTTTATCGAGCGGGAGCTCCCACGAGCAGTACTTC	TRBV27	TRBJ2-7	-	TRBD2
CAISPGEGEQFF	TGTGCCATCAGCCCGGGAGAGGGAGAGCAGTTCTTC	TRBV10-3	TRBJ2-1	-	-
CSATGNTEAFF	TGCAGTGCCACAGGGAACACTGAAGCTTTCTTT	TRBV20-1	TRBJ1-1	-	-
CASSLLPGQDYGYTF	TGTGCCAGCAGTTTACTACCTGGTCAGGACTATGGCTACACCTTC	TRBV7-2	TRBJ1-2	-	-
CASRPGGGRGDYGYTF	TGTGCCAGCAGGCCCGGAGGAGGGCGCGGGGACTATGGCTACACCTTC	TRBV11-1	TRBJ1-2	-	-
CASSAGGAAFF	TGTGCCAGCAGCGCAGGGGGCGCGGCTTTCTTT	TRBV9	TRBJ1-1	-	TRBD1
CASSRGGTEAFF	TGTGCCAGCAGCCGGGGGGGCACTGAAGCTTTCTTT	TRBV6-5	TRBJ1-1	-	-
CASSGLAGEGMLF	TGTGCCAGCAGTGGACTAGCGGGAGAAGGCATGCTCTTC	TRBV2	TRBJ2-1	-	TRBD2
CASTPLGGSGANVLTF	TGTGCCAGCACCCCTTTAGGGGGCTCTGGGGCCAACGTCCTGACTTTC	TRBV5-8	TRBJ2-6	-	-
CASSIQVYNEQFF	TGTGCCAGTAGTATTCAGGTCTACAATGAGCAGTTCTTC	TRBV19	TRBJ2-1	once	-
CATSRPGTGEKLFF	TGTGCCACCAGCAGACCCGGGACAGGCGAAAAACTGTTTTTT	TRBV15	TRBJ1-4	-	TRBD1
CAWSPQGPYTEAFF	TGTGCCTGGAGTCCCCAGGGCCCGTACACTGAAGCTTTCTTT	TRBV30	TRBJ1-1	-	-
CASSRKVAGVPTDTQYF	TGTGCCAGTAGTCGCAAGGTAGCGGGAGTTCCCACAGATACGCAGTATTTT	TRBV19	TRBJ2-3	-	TRBD2
CASSGGDRWDTEAFF	TGTGCCAGCAGCGGGGGGGACAGGTGGGACACTGAAGCTTTCTTT	TRBV5-6	TRBJ1-1	-	TRBD1
CASSEVGTGQLRWYF	TGTGCCAGCAGTGAAGTCGGGACAGGACAACTACGGTGGTATTTT	TRBV25-1	TRBJ2-3	once	TRBD1
CASSPGTGGLEQFF	TGTGCCAGCAGCCCGGGGACAGGGGGGCTTGAGCAGTTCTTC	TRBV5-6	TRBJ2-1	-	TRBD1
CASSLVIGQQYEQYF	TGTGCCAGCAGCTTAGTTATAGGACAGCAGTACGAGCAGTACTTC	TRBV5-5	TRBJ2-7	-	-
CASGQYSYTF	TGTGCCAGTGGGCAGTACAGCTACACCTTC	TRBV19	TRBJ1-2	-	-
CASSLLGQGDLPGELFF	TGTGCCAGCAGCCTCCTGGGACAGGGAGATTTGCCCGGGGAGCTGTTTTTT	TRBV5-6	TRBJ2-2	-	TRBD1
CSAEPMPNNEQFF	TGCAGCGCCGAGCCGATGCCCAACAATGAGCAGTTCTTC	TRBV29-1	TRBJ2-1	-	-
CASSLEGTSNEQFF	TGTGCCAGCAGCTTAGAGGGGACTAGCAATGAGCAGTTCTTC	TRBV11-3	TRBJ2-1	-	TRBD2
CASSPGTSRETQYF	TGTGCCAGCAGCCCTGGGACTAGCCGAGAGACCCAGTACTTC	TRBV7-2	TRBJ2-5	-	TRBD2
CASTDSLPGAQHF	TGTGCCAGCACTGATTCCCTTCCGGGGGCCCAGCATTTT	TRBV6-1	TRBJ1-5	once	-
CASSQGVGTEAFF	TGTGCCAGCAGCCAGGGGGTCGGCACTGAAGCTTTCTTT	TRBV7-6	TRBJ1-1	-	TRBD1
CASSLRDFTDTQYF	TGTGCCAGTAGTCTTCGGGACTTTACAGATACGCAGTATTTT	TRBV19	TRBJ2-3	-	-
CASTPKRTGRTGANVLTF	TGTGCCAGTACCCCGAAACGGACAGGGCGGACTGGGGCCAACGTCCTGACTTTC	TRBV19	TRBJ2-6	-	TRBD1
CASRVAGAGEQYF	TGTGCCAGCAGAGTAGCGGGGGCCGGCGAGCAGTACTTC	TRBV6-5	TRBJ2-7	-	TRBD2
CASSQGPGGNYGYTF	TGCGCCAGCAGTCAAGGGCCAGGGGGTAACTATGGCTACACCTTC	TRBV5-1	TRBJ1-2	-	TRBD1
CASLYGQGAGEQYF	TGTGCCAGCCTTTACGGACAGGGGGCGGGGGAGCAGTACTTC	TRBV28	TRBJ2-7	-	TRBD1
CATRGAGELFF	TGTGCCACCAGAGGGGCCGGGGAGCTGTTTTTT	TRBV2	TRBJ2-2	-	-
CASSLAGGLNYGYTF	TGTGCCAGCAGCTTGGCGGGGGGCCTGAACTATGGCTACACCTTC	TRBV5-6	TRBJ1-2	-	-
CASSQGINQPQHF	TGTGCCAGCAGCCAGGGAATTAATCAGCCCCAGCATTTT	TRBV11-2	TRBJ1-5	-	-
CASSIPGQNYGYTF	TGTGCCAGTAGTATCCCGGGACAAAACTATGGCTACACCTTC	TRBV19	TRBJ1-2	-	-
CASTASGSGGNIQYF	TGTGCCAGCACGGCTAGCGGGAGTGGGGGAAACATTCAGTACTTC	TRBV28	TRBJ2-4	once	TRBD2
CASSFPGGDGYTF	TGTGCCAGCAGCTTCCCAGGGGGCGATGGCTACACCTTC	TRBV7-9	TRBJ1-2	few	TRBD1